Reported below is one TCR beta chain. The sample originates from a study of blood T cell repertoires in COVID-19. In the study overall: Both acute and convalescent COVID-19 samples were obtained from the United States, Italy and Spain. Sources were T cells, B-cell-depleted T cells, or PBMCs; the material itself was cDNA or gDNA.

The CDR3 extends over 14 amino acids. V was shortened by 1 base and J by 1 base, with 8 bases between the two germline ends. Germline CDR1 and CDR2: SGHRS and YFSETQ. Per the original methods: Amplified reference gene primers provided the basis for estimating nucleated cell counts. Generated by immunoSEQ multiplex PCR, the TCRdb table keeps only in-frame clones and is missing some. The V and J calls and clone size come from that table; D and trimming were worked out from the DNA. The data contain around 110,000 clones, under 90% of them seen just once; the ten biggest clones take up around 15%. This chain uses TRBV5-1 with TRBJ2-5; D possibly corresponds to TRBD1 (5 bases). Sequencing was carried out using peripheral blood. The TCR was taken from a woman between 55 and 75 years old with acute or convalescent COVID-19. DNA for the CDR3: TGCGCCAGCAGCTTGATAGGGGTCCAAGAGACCCAGTACTTC. Amino acids: CASSLIGVQETQYF. The variable domain in full, with the rest retrieved from reference TRBV5-1 and TRBJ2-5, is KAGVTQTPRYLIKTRGQQVTLSCSPISGHRSVSWYQQTPGQGLQFLFEYFSETQRNKGNFPGRFSGRQFSNSRSEMNVSTLELGDSALYLCASSLIGVQETQYFGPGTRLLVL.